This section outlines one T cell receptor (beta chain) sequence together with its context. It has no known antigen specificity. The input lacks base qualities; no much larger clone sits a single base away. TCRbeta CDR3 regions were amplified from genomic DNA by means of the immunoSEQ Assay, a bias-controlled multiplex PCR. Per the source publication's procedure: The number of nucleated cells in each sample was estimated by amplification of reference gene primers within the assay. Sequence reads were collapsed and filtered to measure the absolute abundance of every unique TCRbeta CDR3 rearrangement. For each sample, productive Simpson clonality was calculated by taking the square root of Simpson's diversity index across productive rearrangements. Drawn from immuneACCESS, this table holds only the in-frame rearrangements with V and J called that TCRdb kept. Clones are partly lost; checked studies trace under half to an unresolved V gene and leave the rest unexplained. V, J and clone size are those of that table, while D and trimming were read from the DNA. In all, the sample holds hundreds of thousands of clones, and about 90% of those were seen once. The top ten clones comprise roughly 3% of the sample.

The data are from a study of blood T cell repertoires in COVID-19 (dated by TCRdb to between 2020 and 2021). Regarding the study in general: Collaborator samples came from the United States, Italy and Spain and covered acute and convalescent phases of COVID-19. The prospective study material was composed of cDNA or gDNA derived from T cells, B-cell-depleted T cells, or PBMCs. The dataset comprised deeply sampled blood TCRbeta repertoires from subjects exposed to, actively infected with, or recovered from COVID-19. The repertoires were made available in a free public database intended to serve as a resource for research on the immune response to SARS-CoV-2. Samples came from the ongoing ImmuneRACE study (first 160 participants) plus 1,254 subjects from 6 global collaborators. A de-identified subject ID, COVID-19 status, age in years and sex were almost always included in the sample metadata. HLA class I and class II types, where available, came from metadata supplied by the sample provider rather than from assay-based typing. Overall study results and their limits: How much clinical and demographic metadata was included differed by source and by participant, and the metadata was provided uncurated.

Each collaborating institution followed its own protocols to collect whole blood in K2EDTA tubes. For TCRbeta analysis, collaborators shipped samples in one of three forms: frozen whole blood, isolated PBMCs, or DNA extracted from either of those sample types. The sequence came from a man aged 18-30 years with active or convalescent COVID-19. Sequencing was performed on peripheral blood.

CDR3 protein: CASSSVGSGRYEQYF. Read as DNA, the sequence is TGTGCCAGCAGCTCTGTAGGAAGCGGGAGGTACGAGCAGTACTTC. The sequence joins TRBV7-6 to TRBJ2-7, and 9 junction bases match TRBD2. Germline trimming amounts to 4 bases on V and 4 bases on J, with 8 as the count of junction bases outside the gene matches. CDR1 and CDR2 are read off the germline V gene as SGHVS and FNYEAQ. From the cysteine through the phenylalanine, the CDR3 covers 15 amino acids. Only the CDR3 DNA is retained, 45 bases long and in frame from the first base.